This is a list of T cell receptor beta chains from one sample in a study of blood T cell repertoires in COVID-19. The table came from immunoSEQ multiplex PCR; TCRdb's copy has only in-frame clones and leaves some out. The sample records about 120,000 clones, under 90% being singletons. Sample: peripheral blood. The receptors were sampled from a man aged 55 to 70 with acute or convalescent COVID-19. CDR3s include the opening cysteine and the closing phenylalanine or tryptophan. Each record gives: V gene, J gene, CDR3 protein.

TRBV24-1,TRBJ1-1,CATSGGLNTEAFF
TRBV2,TRBJ1-2,CASREGADGYTF
TRBV29-1,TRBJ2-7,CSVSTGTVYEQYF
TRBV4-3,TRBJ2-1,CASSQEGLGAYNEQFF
TRBV9,TRBJ2-5,CASSVGQKETQYF
TRBV30,TRBJ2-5,CAGRRDFQETQYF
TRBV5-1,TRBJ2-2,CASSPVPGELFF
TRBV9,TRBJ2-2,CASSVGGTGELFF
TRBV18,TRBJ1-6,CASSLSQGQDSPLHF
TRBV6-6,TRBJ1-1,CASPPGTYDGEAFF
TRBV18,TRBJ2-4,CASSIEYGVHIQYF
TRBV7-2,TRBJ2-7,CASSWTSGYEQYF
TRBV5-1,TRBJ1-1,CASSSTRTGKAFF
TRBV28,TRBJ2-1,CASSPTSGGFYNEQFF
TRBV28,TRBJ1-1,CASREEARGHTEAFF
TRBV21-1,TRBJ2-7,CASSNRSSGFSYEQYF
TRBV7-9,TRBJ1-1,CASSLALGQGAGAFF
TRBV14,TRBJ1-2,CASSHHKDRNYGYTF
TRBV7-2,TRBJ2-2,CASSFARVRGRDTGELFF
TRBV6-2/TRBV6-3,TRBJ2-2,CASSYGTSALNTGELFF
TRBV24-1,TRBJ1-5,CATSAGRGRDQPQHF
TRBV6-1,TRBJ2-1,CASSELMYNEQFF
TRBV3-1/TRBV3-2,TRBJ2-3,CASSQNRGRTDTQYF